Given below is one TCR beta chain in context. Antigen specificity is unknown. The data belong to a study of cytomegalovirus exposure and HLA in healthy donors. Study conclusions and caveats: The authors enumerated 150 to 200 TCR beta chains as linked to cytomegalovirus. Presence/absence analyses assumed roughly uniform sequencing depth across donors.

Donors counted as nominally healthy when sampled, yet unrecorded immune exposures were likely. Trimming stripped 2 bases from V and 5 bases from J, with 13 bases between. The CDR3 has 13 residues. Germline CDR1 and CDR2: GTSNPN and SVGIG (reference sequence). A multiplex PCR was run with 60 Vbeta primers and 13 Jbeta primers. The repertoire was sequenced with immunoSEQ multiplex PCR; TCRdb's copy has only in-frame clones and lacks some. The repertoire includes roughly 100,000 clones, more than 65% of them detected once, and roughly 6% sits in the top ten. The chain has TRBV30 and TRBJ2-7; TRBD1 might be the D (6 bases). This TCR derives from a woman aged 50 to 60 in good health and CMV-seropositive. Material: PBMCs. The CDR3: CAWSFHYRDEQYF. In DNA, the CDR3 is TGTGCCTGGAGTTTTCACTACAGGGACGAGCAGTACTTC.